The clone carrying this T cell receptor beta chain was seen more than once but under ten times. Its antigen is unidentified. This sample stems from a study of T cell repertoires in cytomegalovirus infection. Study background: Shared public TCR beta signatures pointed to both CMV infection and a matching HLA type. Study observations and caveats: Ex vivo, HLA-C-restricted CMV-specific TCR beta clonotypes prevailed over the rest of the response. People with CMV and the relevant HLA were identified by cumulative public TCR beta family frequency.

Each CDR3 protein gets one entry after TCRdb re-called the reads with MiXCR. This table has 250,000 or so distinct CDR3 sequences, more than 15% appearing once. With 7 bases clipped from V and 4 bases from J, the junction kept 13 bases outside the gene matches. The CDR3 contains 16 residues. Germline V gene lookup returns CDR1 MNHNS and CDR2 SASEGT. The TCR originated in a human donor in good health (CMV status not recorded). Some clones in this sample may be carry-over from other donors' samples. Sequencing was carried out using CD8+ T cells from PBMCs. V gene TRBV6-1 combines with J gene TRBJ2-3; 8 bases are a match to TRBD2. CDR3 region: CASNVRRGGLSDTQYF. In DNA form, the CDR3 reads TGTGCCAGCAATGTAAGACGGGGGGGCCTTTCAGATACGCAGTATTTT.